The sequence of this TCR beta chain was determined in a study of T cell changes during pregnancy in multiple sclerosis. Sequencing used immunoSEQ multiplex PCR; TCRdb keeps in-frame clones, though not all of them. The data hold around 80,000 clones, with 92% observed a single time. With V trimmed by 0 bases and J by 6 bases, 6 bases remained unmatched. The CDR3 covers 14 residues. CDR1 and CDR2 from the germline V gene are SGHRS and YFSETQ. This chain joins TRBV5-1 and TRBJ2-7, with 7 bases aligning to TRBD1. The receptor was derived from a female donor with multiple sclerosis, enrolled in a pregnancy study. Material: peripheral blood, obtained before pregnancy. The CDR3 here is CASSLATQGIEQYF. The CDR3 bases are TGCGCCAGCAGCTTGGCCACACAGGGGATCGAGCAGTACTTC.